This TCR beta chain was found in a study of graft-versus-host responses after intestinal transplantation. On the study more broadly: Recipients were all induced with anti-thymocyte globulin, then given tacrolimus and steroids for about three years.

Concerning this clone: The antigen is unknown.

TCRdb's table, derived via immunoSEQ multiplex PCR, lists solely in-frame clones and lacks some. The repertoire consists of roughly 120,000 clones, with 90% to 95% occurring once and the leading ten covering approximately 1.2%. Study findings and constraints: Recipient marrow showed GvH clones, some seen first in ileum or blood. Individuals carrying graft-donor T cell macrochimerism showed high graft-versus-host to host-versus-graft clonal ratios in allografts.

The germline V gene encodes CDR1 MNHEY and CDR2 SMNVEV (reference sequence). This CDR3 is built from 15 residues. V lost 4 bases, J lost 9 bases, and 19 bases lay in between. This TCR was recovered from a human donor who was the organ donor for an intestinal transplant. This specimen consisted of unstimulated CD8+ T cells sorted from spleen or lymph node cells, obtained before transplant. The gene calls are TRBV27 and TRBJ2-1, with D tentatively TRBD2 (5 bases). CDR3 residues: CASSSLVSFIGEQFF. In nucleotides, the CDR3 is TGTGCCAGCAGTTCACTAGTTTCTTTTATAGGTGAGCAGTTCTTC.